What follows describes a single T cell receptor beta chain. Its antigen remains unknown. Unique molecular identifiers were carried by the TCR beta cDNA libraries. TCRdb itself ran the PCR reads through MiXCR, one entry per CDR3 protein. The sample records fewer than 850,000 distinct CDR3 sequences, 25% to 30% being singletons. The sample originates from a study of post-analysis software for immune sequencing data. Study outcomes and limitations: A few TRBV segments occurring more often in patients than controls included TRBV5-6, TRBV5-1 and TRBV20-1. F measure showed strong co-clustering of same-batch samples. Among multiple sclerosis patients, normalized Chao1 diversity was significantly below that of controls.

J was trimmed by 6 bases and V by 5 bases; bases with no gene match: 0. The CDR3 runs 11 residues. Germline assignment: CDR1 MDHEN and CDR2 SYDVKM. The source of this sequence is a girl between 10 and 17 years old with multiple sclerosis. The chain has TRBV28 and TRBJ1-1; 7 bases align to TRBD1. The sequenced sample consisted of blood. The CDR3 DNA reads TGTGCCAGCAGTGACAGGGCTGAAGCTTTCTTT. Amino acid sequence: CASSDRAEAFF.